These 14 T cell receptor beta chains came from one sample sequenced in a study of T cell responses to AZD1222 COVID-19 vaccine. The protocol was immunoSEQ multiplex PCR, while the TCRdb copy is restricted to in-frame clones and leaves out a portion. The sample gives approximately 120,000 clones, roughly 90% of which show up once; 4% to 5% is in the top ten. The sequences come from peripheral blood, collected on day 0 of AZD1222 vaccination. The receptors derive from an adult in good health.

The rearrangement uses TRBV5-1 and TRBJ2-7; 9 nucleotides line up with TRBD1. This CDR3 region has 15 residues. Trimming took 4 bases from V and 4 from J; bases not matched to a gene: 9. The germline V gene has CDR1 SGHRS and CDR2 YFSETQ. The CDR3 DNA is TGCGCCAGCAGCACCGCCCGGGACAGGGCATACGAGCAGTACTTC. Translated, it gives CASSTARDRAYEQYF.

Remarks on this clone: This specimen includes other DNA sequences encoding the same CDR3. V and J are TRBV29-1 and TRBJ1-2; 12 nucleotides agree with TRBD1. V lost 6 bases and J lost 5; bases outside the gene matches: 4. Germline values: CDR1 SQVTM, CDR2 ANQGSEA. The CDR3 sequence is 13 residues long. As DNA, the CDR3 is TGCAGCGTACCGGGACAGGGGGCGTATGGCTACACCTTC. Amino acids: CSVPGQGAYGYTF.

This chain links TRBV12-3 or TRBV12-4 with TRBJ1-2; D is unclear. With 3 bases removed from V and 8 bases from J, the gap between germline ends came to 13 bases. The CDR3 runs 13 residues. The CDR3 DNA follows: TGTGCCAGCAGTTTTACCAGGACTGGGGGCTACACCTTC. Translated, it gives CASSFTRTGGYTF.

This clone was counted only a few times. The gene calls are TRBV5-1 and TRBJ2-3; D is unclear. V was clipped by 4 bases and J by 4 bases, with 22 bases between them. The V gene's germline CDR1 is SGHRS and CDR2 YFSETQ. The CDR3 covers 17 residues. The CDR3 DNA reads TGCGCCAGCAGCAATACCCCAAGAACCGCCACCCCAGATACGCAGTATTTT. This codes for CASSNTPRTATPDTQYF. Full variable domain (remainder filled in from reference TRBV5-1 and TRBJ2-3): KAGVTQTPRYLIKTRGQQVTLSCSPISGHRSVSWYQQTPGQGLQFLFEYFSETQRNKGNFPGRFSGRQFSNSRSEMNVSTLELGDSALYLCASSNTPRTATPDTQYFGPGTRLTVL.

This rearrangement joins TRBV4-2 to TRBJ2-7; 8 bases are a match to TRBD1. Germline V gene data show CDR1 as LGHNA and CDR2 as YNFKEQ. V lost 0 bases to trimming and J lost 4 bases; unmatched junction nucleotides: 2. The CDR3 length is 14 residues. Here the CDR3 DNA reads TGTGCCAGCAGCCAAGAAGACAGGGGTTACGAGCAGTACTTC. This translates into CASSQEDRGYEQYF.

The rearrangement joins TRBV27 to TRBJ1-2; tentatively, D is TRBD1 (5 bases). CDR3 length equals 14 residues. The germline gives CDR1 MNHEY, CDR2 SMNVEV (reference sequence). Trimming took off 2 bases at V and 4 bases at J, with 11 bases between the two ends. The CDR3 here is CASSLKGEGYGYTF. The CDR3 DNA reads as TGTGCCAGCAGTTTAAAAGGGGAGGGCTATGGCTACACCTTC.

This chain joins TRBV30 and TRBJ2-7; TRBD2 is a possible D gene (5 bases). Trimming removed 0 bases from V and 7 bases from J, with 13 bases in between. The CDR3 runs 13 residues. The germline CDR1 and CDR2 sequences are GTSNPN and SVGIG (reference sequence). The CDR3 nucleotides are TGTGCCTGGAGTGTACTAGGACTTGGAGAGCAGTACTTC. Translated, it gives CAWSVLGLGEQYF.

The chain uses TRBV24-1 and TRBJ1-2; 8 nucleotides agree with TRBD1. This CDR3 is built from 13 residues. Germline CDR1 and CDR2: KGHDR and SFDVKD. The J segment lost 7 bases and the V segment lost 6 bases, leaving 6 bases of the junction unmatched. This CDR3 reads CATSTRGRSGYTF. CDR3 sequence (DNA): TGTGCCACCAGTACCAGGGGGCGGAGTGGCTACACCTTC.

This rearrangement joins TRBV19 to TRBJ2-7; maybe TRBD2 (6 bases). V lost 4 bases to trimming and J lost 2 bases, with 24 bases between them. The CDR3 has 18 amino acids. Germline loops: CDR1 LNHDA, CDR2 SQIVND (reference sequence). The CDR3 DNA is TGTGCCAGTAGTACTCCTACAACGGGACTTTCGGGGACCTACGAGCAGTACTTC. As protein: CASSTPTTGLSGTYEQYF.

This chain links TRBV7-9 with TRBJ1-1; perhaps TRBD1 as D (5 bases). With 1 base removed from V and 0 bases from J, the gap between germline ends came to 6 bases. The CDR3 length is 14 residues. Germline values: CDR1 SEHNR, CDR2 FQNEAQ (reference sequence). The CDR3 bases are TGTGCCAGCAGCTTAGGACAGATGAACACTGAAGCTTTCTTT. Amino acid sequence: CASSLGQMNTEAFF.

This chain joins TRBV27 and TRBJ1-5, with D possibly matching TRBD1 (5 bases). Trimming shortened V by 1 base and J by 0 bases, and 7 bases separated the two germline ends. From germline, CDR1 is MNHEY and CDR2 SMNVEV (reference sequence). This CDR3 spans 15 amino acids. CDR3 bases: TGTGCCAGCAGTTTATGGGGGGGTAGCAATCAGCCCCAGCATTTT. Translated, it gives CASSLWGGSNQPQHF.

J is TRBJ2-1 and V is TRBV5-8; the D gene is possibly TRBD1 (5 bases). Trimming left V 4 bases short and J 2 bases short, with 16 bases between. Germline V gene sequence: CDR1 SGHTS, CDR2 YDEGEE. The CDR3 is 16 amino acids. As DNA, the CDR3 is TGTGCCAGCAGCCCGAACCCTGACAGAGCCTACAATGAGCAGTTCTTC. This gives the protein CASSPNPDRAYNEQFF.

The chain combines TRBV19 with TRBJ2-3, with D possibly TRBD1 on 6 matching bases. Germline V CDR1 and CDR2: LNHDA, SQIVND (reference sequence). V dropped 5 bases and J dropped 3 bases, with 18 bases sitting between them. This CDR3 has 16 residues. The CDR3 nucleotides read TGTGCCAGTAGTGACTTACAGGGAATAAGTACAGATACGCAGTATTTT. It is translated as CASSDLQGISTDTQYF.

This sequence joins TRBV5-1 and TRBJ2-7, with 9 positions matching TRBD1. The CDR3 has 15 residues. Unmatched junction bases numbered 6, after V lost 4 bases and J lost 1 base. The V gene's germline CDR1 is SGHRS and CDR2 YFSETQ. The CDR3 bases are TGCGCCAGCAGCAATCGACAGGGGGGATCCTACGAGCAGTACTTC. Translated: CASSNRQGGSYEQYF.